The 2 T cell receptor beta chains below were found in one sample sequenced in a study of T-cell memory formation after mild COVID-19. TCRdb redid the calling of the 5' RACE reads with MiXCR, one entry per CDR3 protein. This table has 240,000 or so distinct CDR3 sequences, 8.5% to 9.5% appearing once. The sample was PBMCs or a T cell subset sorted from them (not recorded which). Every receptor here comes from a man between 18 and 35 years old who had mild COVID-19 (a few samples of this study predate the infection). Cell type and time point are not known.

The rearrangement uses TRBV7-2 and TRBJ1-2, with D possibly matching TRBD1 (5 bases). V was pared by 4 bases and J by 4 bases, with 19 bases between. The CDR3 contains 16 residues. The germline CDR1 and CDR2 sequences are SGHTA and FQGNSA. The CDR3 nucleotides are TGTGCCAGCAGCTCCGCGACGGGACTGAGAGTCTATGGCTACACCTTC. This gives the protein CASSSATGLRVYGYTF.

The CDR3 protein is CASSFSGGALEQFF. DNA for the CDR3: TGCGCCAGCAGCTTTAGCGGGGGGGCCCTTGAGCAGTTCTTC. J is TRBJ2-1 and V is TRBV5-1; 11 nucleotides line up with TRBD2. The CDR3 is made up of 14 amino acids. Trimming at V came to 2 bases and at J to 9 bases, leaving 4 bases not matched to a gene. Germline CDR1 reads SGHRS; CDR2 reads YFSETQ. Variable domain in full (rest from reference TRBV5-1 and TRBJ2-1): KAGVTQTPRYLIKTRGQQVTLSCSPISGHRSVSWYQQTPGQGLQFLFEYFSETQRNKGNFPGRFSGRQFSNSRSEMNVSTLELGDSALYLCASSFSGGALEQFFGPGTRLTVL.